The rows below give T cell receptor beta chains drawn from one sample of a study of T cells in Graves' hyperthyroidism and ophthalmopathy. TCRdb fed the multiplex PCR reads into MiXCR, producing one record per CDR3 protein. The sample lists 500,000 to 650,000 distinct CDR3 sequences, roughly 15% seen once, with around 13% in the top ten. The sample taken for sequencing was blood. The receptors were gathered from a woman aged 45-59 years with Graves' ophthalmopathy. The CDR3 runs from the conserved cysteine through the conserved F or W. D genes are given only for firm matches. Size tells how often a clone was seen (once, few, many) or the class of an expanded clone, and some rows leave it out.

v_gene,d_gene,j_gene,abundance,CDR3aa,CDR3nt
TRBV7-3,TRBD1,TRBJ2-6,NA,CASSSLQGSGANVLTF,TGTGCCAGCAGCTCGTTACAGGGGAGTGGGGCCAACGTCCTGACTTTC
TRBV2,TRBD2,TRBJ2-1,many,CASKRRGGYNEQFF,TGTGCCAGCAAGAGACGGGGGGGCTACAATGAGCAGTTCTTC
TRBV5-1,NA,TRBJ2-3,NA,CASTSEGPTDTQYF,TGCGCCAGCACCTCGGAGGGTCCCACAGATACGCAGTATTTT
TRBV10-3,NA,TRBJ1-4,few,CATRAGISEKLFF,TGTGCCACGCGGGCGGGGATCAGTGAAAAACTGTTTTTT
TRBV6-2/TRBV6-3,NA,TRBJ2-7,many,CASTHWDAPYEQYF,TGTGCCAGCACTCATTGGGACGCCCCCTACGAGCAGTACTTC
TRBV7-2,NA,TRBJ2-6,many,CASSFWGAGANVLTF,TGTGCCAGCAGCTTTTGGGGGGCTGGGGCCAACGTCCTGACTTTC
TRBV12-3/TRBV12-4,NA,TRBJ2-3,many,CASSTRPRVGTDTQYF,TGTGCCAGCAGTACCCGCCCGCGTGTCGGCACAGATACGCAGTATTTT
TRBV7-9,NA,TRBJ2-1,many,CASREAGRDKEQFF,TGTGCCAGCAGGGAGGCGGGACGGGATAAAGAGCAGTTCTTC
TRBV30,TRBD2,TRBJ2-3,many,CAWSLKGGLAGVTDTQYF,TGTGCCTGGAGTCTAAAAGGAGGACTAGCGGGAGTCACAGATACGCAGTATTTT
TRBV20-1,NA,TRBJ2-3,NA,CSARDLEGEGLYIDTQYF,TGCAGTGCTAGAGATTTGGAGGGGGAGGGCCTTTACATAGATACGCAGTATTTT
TRBV19,TRBD1,TRBJ2-7,many,CASSPTGPSEQYF,TGTGCCAGTAGTCCGACAGGGCCCTCCGAGCAGTACTTC
TRBV27,NA,TRBJ1-4,NA,CASSQNPAGKLFF,TGTGCCAGCAGTCAAAACCCCGCTGGAAAACTGTTTTTT
TRBV6-2/TRBV6-3,TRBD2,TRBJ2-2,few,CASSRRLAGFLSDTGELFF,TGTGCCAGCAGCCGTCGACTAGCGGGATTTTTGAGTGACACCGGGGAGCTGTTTTTT